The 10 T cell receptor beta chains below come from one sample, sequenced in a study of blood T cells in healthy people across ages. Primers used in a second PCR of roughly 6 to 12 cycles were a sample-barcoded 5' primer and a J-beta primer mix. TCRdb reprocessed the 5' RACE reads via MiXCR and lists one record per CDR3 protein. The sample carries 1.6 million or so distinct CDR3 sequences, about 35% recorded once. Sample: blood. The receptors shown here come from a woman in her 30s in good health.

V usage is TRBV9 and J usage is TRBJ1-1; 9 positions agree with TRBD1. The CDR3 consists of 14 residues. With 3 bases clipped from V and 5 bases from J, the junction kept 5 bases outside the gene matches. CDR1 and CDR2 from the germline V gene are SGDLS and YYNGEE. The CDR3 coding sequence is TGTGCCAGCAGCGCTACAGGGGGCAAAACTGAAGCTTTCTTT. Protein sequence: CASSATGGKTEAFF.

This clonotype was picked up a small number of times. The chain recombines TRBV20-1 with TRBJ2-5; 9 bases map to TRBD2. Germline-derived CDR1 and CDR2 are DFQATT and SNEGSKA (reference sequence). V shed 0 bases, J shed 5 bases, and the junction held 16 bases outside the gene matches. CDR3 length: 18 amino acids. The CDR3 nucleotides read TGCAGTGCTAGAGACGCCAACTCTGCGGGGGGGGTGGGGGAGACCCAGTACTTC. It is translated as CSARDANSAGGVGETQYF.

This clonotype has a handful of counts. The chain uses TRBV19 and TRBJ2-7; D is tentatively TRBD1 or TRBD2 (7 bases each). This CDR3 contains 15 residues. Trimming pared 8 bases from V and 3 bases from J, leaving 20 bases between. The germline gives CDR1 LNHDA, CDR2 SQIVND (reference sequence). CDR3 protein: CASRDRASGGYEQYF. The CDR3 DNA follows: TGTGCCAGTCGGGACAGAGCCTCGGGGGGCTACGAGCAGTACTTC. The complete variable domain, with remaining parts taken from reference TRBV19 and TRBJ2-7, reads DGGITQSPKYLFRKEGQNVTLSCEQNLNHDAMYWYRQDPGQGLRLIYYSQIVNDFQKGDIAEGYSVSREKKESFPLTVTSAQKNPTAFYLCASRDRASGGYEQYFGPGTRLTVT.

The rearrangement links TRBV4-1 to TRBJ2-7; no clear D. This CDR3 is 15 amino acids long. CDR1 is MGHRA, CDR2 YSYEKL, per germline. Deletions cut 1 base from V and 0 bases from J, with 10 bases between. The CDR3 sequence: CASSQGFNGSYEQYF. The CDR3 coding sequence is TGCGCCAGCAGCCAAGGGTTCAACGGCTCCTACGAGCAGTACTTC.

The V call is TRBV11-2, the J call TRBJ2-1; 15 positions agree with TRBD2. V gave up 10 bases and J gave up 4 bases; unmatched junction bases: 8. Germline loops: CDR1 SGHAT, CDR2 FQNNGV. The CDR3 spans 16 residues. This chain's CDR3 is CATQGLAGGWYNEQFF. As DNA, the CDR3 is TGTGCCACCCAGGGACTAGCGGGGGGTTGGTACAATGAGCAGTTCTTC.

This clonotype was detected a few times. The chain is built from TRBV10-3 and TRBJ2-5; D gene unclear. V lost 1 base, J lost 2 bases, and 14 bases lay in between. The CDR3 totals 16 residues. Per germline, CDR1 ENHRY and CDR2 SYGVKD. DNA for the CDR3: TGTGCCATCAGTGAGTGGGTTGGGAAGGGTCAAGAGACCCAGTACTTC. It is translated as CAISEWVGKGQETQYF.

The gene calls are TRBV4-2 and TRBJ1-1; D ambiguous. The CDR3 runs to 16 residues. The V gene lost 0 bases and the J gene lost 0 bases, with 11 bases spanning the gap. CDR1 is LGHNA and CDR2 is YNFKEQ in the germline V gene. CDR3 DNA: TGTGCCAGCAGCCAAGAGAGGAGGTTTCTGAACACTGAAGCTTTCTTT. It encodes CASSQERRFLNTEAFF.

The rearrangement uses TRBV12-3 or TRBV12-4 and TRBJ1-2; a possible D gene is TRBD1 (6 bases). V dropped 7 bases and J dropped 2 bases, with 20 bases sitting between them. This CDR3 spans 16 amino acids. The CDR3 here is CASTPRGGVLNYGYTF. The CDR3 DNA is TGTGCCAGCACCCCCAGGGGAGGAGTGTTGAACTATGGCTACACCTTC.

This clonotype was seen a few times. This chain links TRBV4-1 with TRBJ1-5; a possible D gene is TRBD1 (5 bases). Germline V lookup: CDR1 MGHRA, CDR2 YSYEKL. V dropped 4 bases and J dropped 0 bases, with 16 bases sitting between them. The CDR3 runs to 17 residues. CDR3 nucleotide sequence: TGCGCCAGCAGCCTGCAGGGCGAGGGACGTAGCAATCAGCCCCAGCATTTT. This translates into CASSLQGEGRSNQPQHF.

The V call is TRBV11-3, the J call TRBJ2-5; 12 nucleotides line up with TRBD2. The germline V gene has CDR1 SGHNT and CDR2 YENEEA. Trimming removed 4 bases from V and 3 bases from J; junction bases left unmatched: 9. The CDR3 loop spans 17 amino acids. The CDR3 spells CASSSRTGLAGKETQYF. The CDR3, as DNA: TGTGCCAGCAGCTCGCGGACCGGACTAGCGGGGAAAGAGACCCAGTACTTC. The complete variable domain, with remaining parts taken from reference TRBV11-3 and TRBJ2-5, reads EAGVVQSPRYKIIEKKQPVAFWCNPISGHNTLYWYLQNLGQGPELLIRYENEEAVDDSQLPKDRFSAERLKGVDSTLKIQPAELGDSAVYLCASSSRTGLAGKETQYFGPGTRLLVL.